A single sample is the source of the 32 T cell receptor beta chains below, sequenced in a study of cytomegalovirus exposure and HLA in healthy donors. The PCR employed 60 Vbeta primers together with 13 Jbeta primers. Generated by immunoSEQ multiplex PCR, the TCRdb table keeps only in-frame clones and is missing some. The table records more than 90,000 clones, 60% to 80% of them present only once. The sequenced sample consisted of PBMCs. The receptors here all came from a female donor in good health and CMV-seronegative.

V usage is TRBV18 and J usage is TRBJ2-1; no firm D call. Deletions cut 4 bases from V and 9 bases from J, with 10 bases between. This CDR3 comprises 12 residues. The germline V gene encodes CDR1 KGHSH and CDR2 LQKENI. The CDR3 coding sequence is TGTGCCAGCTCACTCCTAGAGGTTGAGCAGTTCTTC. Its translation is CASSLLEVEQFF.

This clone turned up a few times. The rearrangement joins TRBV6-6 to TRBJ1-5, with D possibly TRBD1 on 6 matching bases. Germline V gene lookup returns CDR1 MNHNY and CDR2 SVGAGI (reference sequence). CDR3 length: 15 residues. Trimming left V 6 bases short and J 6 bases short, with 18 bases between. CDR3 amino acids: CASRPSGVGSQPQHF. CDR3 nucleotide sequence: TGTGCCAGCAGACCCTCAGGGGTAGGGAGTCAGCCCCAGCATTTT.

V and J are TRBV11-2 and TRBJ2-7, with D maybe TRBD1 (6 bases). This CDR3 is built from 15 residues. The V end lost 3 bases, the J end lost 5 bases, and 17 bases lay between the germline ends. Germline CDR1 is SGHAT and CDR2 is FQNNGV. The CDR3 DNA reads as TGTGCCAGCAGCTTCTCCCGAGGGGGTGCAAACGAGCAGTACTTC. It encodes CASSFSRGGANEQYF.

This chain connects TRBV28 to TRBJ2-7; D is uncertain. Germline CDR1 is MDHEN and CDR2 is SYDVKM. The length of the CDR3 is 12 residues. The V gene lost 4 bases and the J gene lost 4 bases, with 8 bases spanning the gap. The CDR3 reads CASSYDGYEQYF. The CDR3 nucleotides read TGTGCCAGCAGTTACGACGGGTACGAGCAGTACTTC.

The chain has TRBV28 and TRBJ1-2; D not certain. The V gene's germline CDR1 is MDHEN and CDR2 SYDVKM. The CDR3 loop spans 12 amino acids. V lost 6 bases, J lost 3 bases, and 8 bases lay in between. CDR3 amino acids: CASSPGYYGYTF. As DNA, the CDR3 is TGTGCCAGCAGCCCAGGATACTATGGCTACACCTTC.

Comments on this clone: One end of the junction fails to match germline, which may point to a read error. The chain links TRBV6-1 to TRBJ2-3, with 7 bases matching TRBD1. The germline V gene has CDR1 MNHNS and CDR2 SASEGT. This CDR3 spans 14 amino acids. The CDR3 sequence is CASSNQHRGDTQYF. CDR3 coding DNA: TGTGCCAGCAGCAATCAGCACAGGGGAGATACACAGTATTTT.

This rearrangement joins TRBV5-5 to TRBJ1-1; D not resolved. Trimming pared 2 bases from V and 8 bases from J, leaving 10 bases between. CDR1 and CDR2 from the germline V gene are SGHKS and YYEKEE (reference sequence). The CDR3 contains 12 residues. DNA of the CDR3: TGTGCCAGCAGCTTATACTTAGTCGAAGCTTTCTTT. Protein sequence: CASSLYLVEAFF.

The chain is built from TRBV15 and TRBJ2-3; perhaps TRBD1 as D (5 bases). Trimming removed 0 bases at V and 4 bases at J, with 8 bases between. The V gene's germline CDR1 is LNHNV and CDR2 YYDKDF (reference sequence). This CDR3 has 14 amino acids. CDR3 amino acids: CATSRDRGPDTQYF. The CDR3 DNA follows: TGTGCCACCAGCAGAGATAGGGGCCCAGATACGCAGTATTTT.

The V and J genes are TRBV4-2 and TRBJ1-5, with 12 bases lining up with TRBD1. The CDR3 contains 20 residues. Per germline, CDR1 LGHNA and CDR2 YNFKEQ. V trimming: 2 bases; J trimming: 1 base; junction bases outside the gene matches: 12. CDR3 region: CASSQRGQGARGGSNQPQHF. CDR3 bases: TGTGCCAGCAGCCAAAGGGGACAGGGGGCGAGGGGAGGGAGCAATCAGCCCCAGCATTTT.

This clone was seen just once. J is TRBJ2-5 and V is TRBV19, with D possibly TRBD2 on 6 matching bases. The CDR3 consists of 16 residues. Trimming pared 1 base from V and 2 bases from J, leaving 14 bases between. CDR1 LNHDA and CDR2 SQIVND come from the germline V gene (reference sequence). DNA of the CDR3: TGTGCCAGTAGTATAGGGGGACGGGACTCACAAGAGACCCAGTACTTC. Its translation is CASSIGGRDSQETQYF.

The rearrangement joins TRBV29-1 to TRBJ2-7; maybe TRBD1 (7 bases). The CDR3 is 14 residues long. Germline V lookup: CDR1 SQVTM, CDR2 ANQGSEA. V shed 4 bases and J shed 2 bases, with 15 bases lying between them. The CDR3 coding sequence is TGCAGCGTTGCGTTCAGGGGGGAGACCTACGAGCAGTACTTC. It yields the protein CSVAFRGETYEQYF.

This clone was recorded only once. The CDR3 region has the DNA TGTGCCAGCAGCTTGAGCGGGTCGGGCGCGCCTCAGTACTTC. The encoded protein is CASSLSGSGAPQYF. The rearrangement links TRBV5-4 to TRBJ2-4; a possible D gene is TRBD2 (6 bases). Germline values: CDR1 SGHNT, CDR2 YYREEE (reference sequence). The V gene lost 1 base and the J gene lost 12 bases, with 17 bases spanning the gap. The CDR3 totals 14 residues.

This clone was counted only a few times. The CDR3 protein is CASSEGIAGGFDTQYF. The CDR3 nucleotides read TGTGCCAGCAGTGAAGGGATAGCGGGAGGTTTTGATACGCAGTATTTT. The chain couples TRBV25-1 to TRBJ2-3; 10 positions agree with TRBD2. Per the germline V gene, CDR1 is MGHDK and CDR2 is SYGVNS. V trimming: 2 bases; J trimming: 6 bases; junction bases outside the gene matches: 8. The length of the CDR3 is 16 residues. Drawing the rest from reference TRBV25-1 and TRBJ2-3, the complete variable domain is EADIYQTPRYLVIGTGKKITLECSQTMGHDKMYWYQQDPGMELHLIHYSYGVNSTEKGDLSSESTVSRIRTEHFPLTLESARPSHTSQYLCASSEGIAGGFDTQYFGPGTRLTVL.

V and J are TRBV7-2 and TRBJ2-5, with D tentatively TRBD1 (6 bases). The J call may not be correct, given that the DNA end is closer to TRBJ2-7. The CDR3 contains 13 residues. Germline CDR1 and CDR2: SGHTA and FQGNSA. Here the CDR3 reads CASSLEQGYEQYF. The CDR3 nucleotides read TGTGCCAGCAGCTTAGAACAGGGCTACGAGCAGTACTTC.

V gene TRBV7-3 combines with J gene TRBJ1-1; no clear D. V was clipped by 3 bases and J by 1 base, with 6 bases between them. The CDR3 consists of 13 residues. Germline V CDR1 and CDR2: SGHTA, FQGTGA. The CDR3 coding sequence is TGTGCCAGCAGCTTTGAGAGGAACACTGAAGCTTTCTTT. It specifies CASSFERNTEAFF. The whole variable domain, remainder taken from reference TRBV7-3 and TRBJ1-1, is GAGVSQTPSNKVTEKGKYVELRCDPISGHTALYWYRQSLGQGPEFLIYFQGTGAADDSGLPNDRFFAVRPEGSVSTLKIQRTERGDSAVYLCASSFERNTEAFFGQGTRLTVV.

There are a few counts of this clone. The gene calls are TRBV29-1 and TRBJ1-1; D uncertain. Deletions cut 6 bases from V and 1 base from J, with 12 bases between. Per germline, CDR1 SQVTM and CDR2 ANQGSEA. CDR3 length: 13 amino acids. The CDR3 here is CSVGVGGNTEAFF. The CDR3 DNA follows: TGCAGCGTCGGGGTCGGCGGGAACACTGAAGCTTTCTTT.

The J gene is TRBJ2-3, the V gene TRBV6-5; 8 bases map to TRBD2. The CDR3 is 15 residues long. The germline V gene encodes CDR1 MNHEY and CDR2 SVGAGI. V shed 2 bases, J shed 4 bases, and the junction held 5 bases outside the gene matches. This chain's CDR3 is CASSYRGLAADTQYF. The CDR3 nucleotides are TGTGCCAGCAGTTACCGCGGACTAGCTGCAGATACGCAGTATTTT.

The table lists this clone with a few counts. The rearrangement links TRBV20-1 to TRBJ1-2; TRBD1 might be the D (6 bases). Germline CDR1 is DFQATT and CDR2 is SNEGSKA (reference sequence). The CDR3 is 10 amino acids. Trimming took 8 bases from V and 7 from J, leaving 11 bases between them. Here the CDR3 reads CSPQGSGYTF. The CDR3 DNA reads as TGCAGTCCTCAGGGGAGTGGCTACACCTTC.

The chain joins TRBV18 to TRBJ1-3, with TRBD1 as a possible D gene (6 bases). The CDR3 has 16 residues. The germline CDR1 and CDR2 sequences are KGHSH and LQKENI. V was trimmed by 4 bases and J by 2 bases, leaving 15 bases between them. The chain's CDR3 is CASSRGQRTAGNTIYF. The DNA for the CDR3 is TGTGCCAGCTCACGTGGACAGCGAACGGCTGGAAACACCATATATTTT.

This clone was found once. The chain employs TRBV7-9 and TRBJ2-5, with 7 bases aligning to TRBD1. The CDR3 totals 17 residues. The J segment lost 5 bases and the V segment lost 1 base, leaving 13 bases of the junction unmatched. CDR1 SEHNR and CDR2 FQNEAQ come from the germline V gene (reference sequence). The CDR3, as DNA: TGTGCCAGCAGCTTAGGAACCAGACAGGGTATGGGGGAGACCCAGTACTTC. Amino acid sequence: CASSLGTRQGMGETQYF.

J is TRBJ2-1 and V is TRBV5-1; TRBD2 agrees at 8 bases. This CDR3 is 16 amino acids long. The germline CDR1 and CDR2 sequences are SGHRS and YFSETQ. The J segment lost 5 bases and the V segment lost 3 bases, leaving 10 bases of the junction unmatched. The CDR3 DNA reads as TGCGCCAGCAGCTGGGGTGGCGGGGGGACGAACAATGAGCAGTTCTTC. This sequence encodes CASSWGGGGTNNEQFF.

V and J are TRBV13 and TRBJ2-1; tentatively, D is TRBD2 (5 bases). The V and J ends lost 10 bases and 5 bases respectively, with 15 bases between them. This CDR3 region has 13 residues. Germline lookup yields CDR1 PRHDT and CDR2 FYEKMQ (reference sequence). CDR3 protein: CATRGAVHNEQFF. Written as DNA, the CDR3 is TGTGCCACCCGGGGAGCGGTCCACAATGAGCAGTTCTTC. Complete variable domain (other parts from reference TRBV13 and TRBJ2-1): AAGVIQSPRHLIKEKRETATLKCYPIPRHDTVYWYQQGPGQDPQFLISFYEKMQSDKGSIPDRFSAQQFSDYHSELNMSSLELGDSALYFCATRGAVHNEQFFGPGTRLTVL.

CDR3 DNA sequence: TGTGCCAGCAGCTTTCAGGGATACGAGCAGTACTTC. Translating gives CASSFQGYEQYF. The chain carries TRBV7-9 and TRBJ2-7; TRBD1 might be the D (5 bases). CDR1 is SEHNR and CDR2 is FQNEAQ in the germline V gene (reference sequence). This CDR3 is 12 amino acids long. V lost 3 bases to trimming and J lost 4 bases, with 7 bases between them.

The genes are TRBV27 and TRBJ1-2; D may be TRBD1 (5 bases). Deletions cut 4 bases from V and 6 bases from J, with 15 bases between. This CDR3 has 14 residues. Germline V gene sequence: CDR1 MNHEY, CDR2 SMNVEV (reference sequence). CDR3 in DNA: TGTGCCAGCAGTTCGCAGGGTGGTGGGGATGGCTACACCTTC. Amino acids: CASSSQGGGDGYTF.

The table lists this clone with a count of one. This chain links TRBV13 with TRBJ2-7, with 10 bases identical to TRBD1. Germline values: CDR1 PRHDT, CDR2 FYEKMQ (reference sequence). V shed 8 bases, J shed 6 bases, and the junction held 10 bases outside the gene matches. The CDR3 loop spans 14 amino acids. The CDR3 sequence is CASRTTGGVGEQYF. The CDR3 DNA follows: TGTGCCAGCCGGACGACAGGGGGCGTGGGCGAGCAGTACTTC.

The DNA of the CDR3 is TGTGCCAGCCGTATGGGACTCAACAATGAGCAGTTCTTC. This translates into CASRMGLNNEQFF. The V call is TRBV7-9, the J call TRBJ2-1, with D possibly being TRBD2 (6 bases). V lost 8 bases and J lost 5, with 13 bases in between. From germline, CDR1 is SEHNR and CDR2 FQNEAQ (reference sequence). CDR3 size: 13 residues.

The V and J genes are TRBV7-9 and TRBJ1-5, with a possible D match to TRBD1 (5 bases). Trimming shortened V by 6 bases and J by 0 bases, and 15 bases separated the two germline ends. The CDR3 is 16 amino acids. Looked up from germline, CDR1 is SEHNR and CDR2 is FQNEAQ (reference sequence). The CDR3 DNA follows: TGTGCCAGCAGTTTAAGTATTAGGGGTAGCAATCAGCCCCAGCATTTT. Amino acids: CASSLSIRGSNQPQHF.

The gene calls are TRBV5-5 and TRBJ2-4; TRBD1 agrees at 9 bases. The CDR3 loop spans 15 amino acids. V lost 3 bases to trimming and J lost 7 bases; unmatched junction nucleotides: 8. Germline V gene lookup returns CDR1 SGHKS and CDR2 YYEKEE (reference sequence). The CDR3 spells CASSSLGTGSNIQYF. In DNA form, the CDR3 reads TGTGCCAGCAGCTCCTTGGGGACAGGGTCGAACATTCAGTACTTC.

Written as DNA, the CDR3 is TGTGCCTGGAGTTTGATCGGACTAAGGCACAATCAGCCCCAGCATTTT. Protein sequence: CAWSLIGLRHNQPQHF. The rearrangement joins TRBV30 to TRBJ1-5; D not certain. The CDR3 totals 16 residues. The germline V gene encodes CDR1 GTSNPN and CDR2 SVGIG (reference sequence). V shed 2 bases and J shed 3 bases, with 17 bases lying between them.

The rearrangement joins TRBV6-5 to TRBJ2-4; 9 positions match TRBD1. The CDR3 is made up of 16 amino acids. V dropped 4 bases and J dropped 1; count of bases not matched to a gene: 5. CDR1 and CDR2 from the germline V gene are MNHEY and SVGAGI. CDR3 residues: CASSWGQGRAKNIQYF. DNA of the CDR3: TGTGCCAGCAGTTGGGGACAGGGCCGGGCCAAAAACATTCAGTACTTC.

The chain uses TRBV5-8 and TRBJ1-4, with 11 positions matching TRBD1. CDR1 is SGHTS, CDR2 YDEGEE, per germline. The CDR3 extends over 15 amino acids. The V segment lost 0 bases and the J segment 8 bases; nucleotides outside the gene matches: 3. CDR3 loop: CASSLGTGGREKLFF. CDR3 nucleotides: TGTGCCAGCAGCTTGGGGACAGGGGGCAGGGAAAAACTGTTTTTT.

The rearrangement uses TRBV6-5 and TRBJ1-1, with 7 bases identical to TRBD1. The germline CDR1 and CDR2 sequences are MNHEY and SVGAGI. The CDR3 runs to 15 residues. V was pared by 6 bases and J by 0 bases, with 7 bases of the junction left unmatched. In nucleotides, the CDR3 is TGTGCCAGCAGGACAAGGGACAGAGTGAACACTGAAGCTTTCTTT. Protein sequence: CASRTRDRVNTEAFF.